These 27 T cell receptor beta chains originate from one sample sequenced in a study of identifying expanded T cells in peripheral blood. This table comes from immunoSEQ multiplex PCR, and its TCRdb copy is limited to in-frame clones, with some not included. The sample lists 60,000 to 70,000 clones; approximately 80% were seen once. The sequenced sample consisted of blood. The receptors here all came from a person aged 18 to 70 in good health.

The CDR3: CASIMSRDRGPEAFF. The CDR3 nucleotides read TGTGCCAGCATCATGTCCCGGGACAGGGGGCCTGAAGCTTTCTTT. The J gene is TRBJ1-1, the V gene TRBV6-5; 12 nucleotides line up with TRBD1. The junction had 9 bases not matched to a gene; V was cut back by 7 bases and J by 6 bases. The CDR3 extends over 15 amino acids. Per germline, CDR1 MNHEY and CDR2 SVGAGI.

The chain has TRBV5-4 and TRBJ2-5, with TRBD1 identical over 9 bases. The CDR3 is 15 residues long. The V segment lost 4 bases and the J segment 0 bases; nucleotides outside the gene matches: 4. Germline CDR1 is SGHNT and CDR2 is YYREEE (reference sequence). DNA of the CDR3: TGTGCCAGCAGCCCGGGGACAGGGTACCAAGAGACCCAGTACTTC. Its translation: CASSPGTGYQETQYF. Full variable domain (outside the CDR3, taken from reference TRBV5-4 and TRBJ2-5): ETGVTQSPTHLIKTRGQQVTLRCSSQSGHNTVSWYQQALGQGPQFIFQYYREEENGRGNFPPRFSGLQFPNYSSELNVNALELDDSALYLCASSPGTGYQETQYFGPGTRLLVL.

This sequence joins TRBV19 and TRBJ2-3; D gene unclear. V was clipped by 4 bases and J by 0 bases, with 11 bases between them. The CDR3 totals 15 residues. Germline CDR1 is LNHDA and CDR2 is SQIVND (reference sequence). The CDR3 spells CASSKEGFSTDTQYF. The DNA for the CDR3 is TGTGCCAGTAGTAAGGAAGGATTTAGCACAGATACGCAGTATTTT.

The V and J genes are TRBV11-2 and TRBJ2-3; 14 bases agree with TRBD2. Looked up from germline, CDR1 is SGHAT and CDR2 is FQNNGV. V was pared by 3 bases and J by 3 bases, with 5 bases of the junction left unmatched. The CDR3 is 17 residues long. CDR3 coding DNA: TGTGCCAGCAGCTTTCGACTAGCGGGGGGGCGGACAGATACGCAGTATTTT. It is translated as CASSFRLAGGRTDTQYF.

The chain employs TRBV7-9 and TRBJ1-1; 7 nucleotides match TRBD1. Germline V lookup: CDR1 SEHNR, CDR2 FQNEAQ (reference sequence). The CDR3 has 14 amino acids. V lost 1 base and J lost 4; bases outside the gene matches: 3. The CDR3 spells CASSLERGLTEAFF. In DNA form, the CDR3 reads TGTGCCAGCAGCTTAGAAAGGGGGCTCACTGAAGCTTTCTTT.

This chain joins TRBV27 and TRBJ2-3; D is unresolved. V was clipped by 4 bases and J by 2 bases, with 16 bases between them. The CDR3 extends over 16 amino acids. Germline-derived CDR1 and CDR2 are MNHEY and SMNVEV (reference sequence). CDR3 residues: CASSSRGAQPTDTQYF. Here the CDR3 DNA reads TGTGCCAGCAGTTCTCGTGGAGCCCAACCCACAGATACGCAGTATTTT.

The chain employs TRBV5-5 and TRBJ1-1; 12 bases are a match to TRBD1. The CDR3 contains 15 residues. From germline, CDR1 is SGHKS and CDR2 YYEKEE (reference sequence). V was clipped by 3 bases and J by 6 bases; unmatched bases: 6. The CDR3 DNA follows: TGTGCCAGCAGCTCGTTGGGACAGGGGGCGGCTGAAGCTTTCTTT. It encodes CASSSLGQGAAEAFF.

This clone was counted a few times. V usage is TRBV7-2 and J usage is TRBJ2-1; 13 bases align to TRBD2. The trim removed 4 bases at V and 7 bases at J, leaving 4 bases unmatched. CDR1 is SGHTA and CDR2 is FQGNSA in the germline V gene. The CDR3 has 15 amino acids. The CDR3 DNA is TGTGCCAGCAGCTCCGGGACTAGCGGGAAGAATGAGCAGTTCTTC. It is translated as CASSSGTSGKNEQFF.

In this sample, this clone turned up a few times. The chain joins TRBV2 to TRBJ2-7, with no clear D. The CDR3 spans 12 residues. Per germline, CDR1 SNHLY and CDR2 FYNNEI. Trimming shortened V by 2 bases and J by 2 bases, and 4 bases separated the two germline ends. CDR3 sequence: CASSETAYEQYV. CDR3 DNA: TGTGCCAGCAGTGAAACAGCCTACGAGCAGTACGTC.

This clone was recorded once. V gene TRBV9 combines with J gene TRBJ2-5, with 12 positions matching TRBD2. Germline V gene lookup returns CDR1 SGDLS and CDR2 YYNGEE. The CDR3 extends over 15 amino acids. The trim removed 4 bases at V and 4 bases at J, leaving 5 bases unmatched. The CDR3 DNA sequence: TGTGCCAGCAGCCAACTAGCGGGGGGTTCAGAGACCCAGTACTTC. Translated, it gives CASSQLAGGSETQYF.

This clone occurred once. For the CDR3, the DNA is TGTGCCAGCAGCTTCTCCCCGGGACAGGGGGAGACGGGCTACACCTTC. It encodes CASSFSPGQGETGYTF. The gene calls are TRBV7-9 and TRBJ1-2, with 11 bases identical to TRBD1. V shed 3 bases, J shed 8 bases, and the junction held 11 bases outside the gene matches. The CDR3 extends over 16 amino acids. Germline V gene sequence: CDR1 SEHNR, CDR2 FQNEAQ (reference sequence).

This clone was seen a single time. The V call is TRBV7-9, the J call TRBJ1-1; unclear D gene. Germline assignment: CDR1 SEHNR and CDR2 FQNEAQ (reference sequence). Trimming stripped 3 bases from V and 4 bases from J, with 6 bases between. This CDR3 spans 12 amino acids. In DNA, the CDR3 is TGTGCCAGCAGCTTGTATTCCACTGAAGCTTTCTTT. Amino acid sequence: CASSLYSTEAFF.

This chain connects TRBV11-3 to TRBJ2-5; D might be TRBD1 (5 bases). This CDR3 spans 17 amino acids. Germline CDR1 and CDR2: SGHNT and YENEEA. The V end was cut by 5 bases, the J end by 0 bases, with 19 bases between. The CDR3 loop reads CASSLRQTLMYQETQYF. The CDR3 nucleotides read TGTGCCAGCAGCCTACGACAGACTTTAATGTACCAAGAGACCCAGTACTTC.

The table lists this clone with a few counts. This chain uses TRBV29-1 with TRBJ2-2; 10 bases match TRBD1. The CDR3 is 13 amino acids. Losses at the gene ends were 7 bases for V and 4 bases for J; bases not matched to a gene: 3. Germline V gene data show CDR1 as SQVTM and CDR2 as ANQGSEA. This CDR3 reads CSARTGGTGELFF. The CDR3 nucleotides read TGCAGCGCTCGGACAGGGGGCACCGGGGAGCTGTTTTTT.

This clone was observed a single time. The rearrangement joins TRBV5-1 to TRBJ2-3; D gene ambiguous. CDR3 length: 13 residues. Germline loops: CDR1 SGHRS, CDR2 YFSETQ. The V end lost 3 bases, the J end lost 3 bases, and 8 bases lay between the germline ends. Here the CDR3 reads CASSSTLTDTQYF. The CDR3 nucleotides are TGCGCCAGCAGCTCTACGCTAACAGATACGCAGTATTTT.

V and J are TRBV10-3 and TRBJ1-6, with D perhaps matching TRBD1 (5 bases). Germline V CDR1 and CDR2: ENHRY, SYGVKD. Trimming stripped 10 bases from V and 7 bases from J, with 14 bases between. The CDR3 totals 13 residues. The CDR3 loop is CASAGLDNSPLHF. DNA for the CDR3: TGTGCCAGCGCAGGGTTGGACAATTCACCCCTCCACTTT.

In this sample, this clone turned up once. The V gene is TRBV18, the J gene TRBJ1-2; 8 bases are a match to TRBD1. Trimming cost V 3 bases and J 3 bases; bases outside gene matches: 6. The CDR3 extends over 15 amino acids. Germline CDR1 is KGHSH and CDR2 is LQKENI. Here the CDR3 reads CASSPGPGGDYGYTF. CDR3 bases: TGTGCCAGCTCACCCGGACCAGGGGGCGACTATGGCTACACCTTC.

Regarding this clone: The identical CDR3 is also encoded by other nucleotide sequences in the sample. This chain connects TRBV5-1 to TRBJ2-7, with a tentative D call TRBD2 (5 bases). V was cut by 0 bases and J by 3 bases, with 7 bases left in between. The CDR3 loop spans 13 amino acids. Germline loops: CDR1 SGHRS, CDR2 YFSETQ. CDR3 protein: CASSLDSGYEQYV. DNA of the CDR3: TGCGCCAGCAGCTTGGACAGCGGCTACGAGCAGTACGTC.

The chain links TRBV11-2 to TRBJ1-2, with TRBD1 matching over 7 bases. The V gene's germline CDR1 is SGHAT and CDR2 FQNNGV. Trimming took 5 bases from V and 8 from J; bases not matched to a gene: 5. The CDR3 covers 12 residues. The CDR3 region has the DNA TGTGCCAGCAGCCGACAGGGTCGCGGCTACACCTTC. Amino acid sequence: CASSRQGRGYTF.

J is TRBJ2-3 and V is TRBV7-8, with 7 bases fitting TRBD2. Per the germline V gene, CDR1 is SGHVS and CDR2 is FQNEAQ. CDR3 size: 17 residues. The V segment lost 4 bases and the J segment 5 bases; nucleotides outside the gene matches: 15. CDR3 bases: TGTGCCAGCAGCTCCCGGGGAGCGGGGACGTTCAGAGATACGCAGTATTTT. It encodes CASSSRGAGTFRDTQYF. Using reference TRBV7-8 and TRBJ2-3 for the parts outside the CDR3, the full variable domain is GAGVSQSPRYKVAKRGQDVALRCDPISGHVSLFWYQQALGQGPEFLTYFQNEAQLDKSGLPSDRFFAERPEGSVSTLKIQRTQQEDSAVYLCASSSRGAGTFRDTQYFGPGTRLTVL.

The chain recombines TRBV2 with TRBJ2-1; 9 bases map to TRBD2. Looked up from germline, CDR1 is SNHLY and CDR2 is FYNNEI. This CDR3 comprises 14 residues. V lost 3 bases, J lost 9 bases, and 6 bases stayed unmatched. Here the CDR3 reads CASSEGREGGEQFF. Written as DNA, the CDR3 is TGTGCCAGCAGTGAGGGGCGGGAGGGGGGTGAGCAGTTCTTC.

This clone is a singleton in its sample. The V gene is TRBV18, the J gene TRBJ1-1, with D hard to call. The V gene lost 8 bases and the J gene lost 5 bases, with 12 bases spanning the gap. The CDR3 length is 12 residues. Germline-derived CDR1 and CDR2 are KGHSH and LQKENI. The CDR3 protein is CASGREATEAFF. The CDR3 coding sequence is TGTGCCAGCGGACGGGAAGCGACTGAAGCTTTCTTT.

DNA of the CDR3: TGTGCCAGCAGCCTGCCAATTACCCGAAAGACCTATGGCTACACCTTC. Protein: CASSLPITRKTYGYTF. The rearrangement uses TRBV7-8 and TRBJ1-2; D unresolved. Germline lookup yields CDR1 SGHVS and CDR2 FQNEAQ. The V end was cut by 5 bases, the J end by 4 bases, with 20 bases between. The CDR3 consists of 16 residues.

CDR3 in DNA: TGTGCCAGCAGTGAAAGCGGGGGTTACAATGAGCAGTTCTTC. It translates to CASSESGGYNEQFF. This chain links TRBV2 with TRBJ2-1; 8 positions agree with TRBD2. The CDR3 is 14 amino acids. CDR1 SNHLY and CDR2 FYNNEI come from the germline V gene. The V gene end was trimmed by 2 bases and the J gene end by 4 bases; junction bases not matched to a gene: 1.

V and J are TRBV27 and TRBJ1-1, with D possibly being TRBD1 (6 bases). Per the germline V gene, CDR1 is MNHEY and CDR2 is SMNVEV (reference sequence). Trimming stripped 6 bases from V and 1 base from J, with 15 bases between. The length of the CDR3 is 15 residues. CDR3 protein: CASRGQGNRNTEAFF. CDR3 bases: TGTGCCAGCAGAGGTCAGGGGAATCGGAACACTGAAGCTTTCTTT.

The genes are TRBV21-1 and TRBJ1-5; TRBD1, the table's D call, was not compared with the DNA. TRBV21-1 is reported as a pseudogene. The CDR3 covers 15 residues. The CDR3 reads CASSKEGVSNQPQHF. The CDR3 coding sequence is TGTGCCAGCAGCAAAGAAGGGGTTAGCAATCAGCCCCAGCATTTT.

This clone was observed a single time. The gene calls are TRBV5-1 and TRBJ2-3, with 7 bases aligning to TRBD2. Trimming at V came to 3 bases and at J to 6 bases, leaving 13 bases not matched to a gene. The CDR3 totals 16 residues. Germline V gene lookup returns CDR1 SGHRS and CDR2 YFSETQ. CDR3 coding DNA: TGCGCCAGCAGCTCTCCGGCTGGCGGGAGTCTCGATACGCAGTATTTT. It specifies CASSSPAGGSLDTQYF.